These 24 T cell receptor beta chains share one sample of origin, sequenced in a study of shared clonotypes between healthy human individuals. Sequencing was performed with immunoSEQ multiplex PCR; in TCRdb, only in-frame clones are kept and a portion is missing. This sample has nearly 500,000 clones; approximately 80% occur once, and the top ten carry about an eighth. The material sequenced was PBMCs. These receptors were taken from a woman aged 40-49 years in good health. Some clones in this sample may be carry-over from other donors' samples.

This clone was observed a handful of times. The chain combines TRBV7-9 with TRBJ2-5; no clear D gene. Germline CDR1 and CDR2: SEHNR and FQNEAQ (reference sequence). The CDR3 covers 13 residues. V lost 3 bases to trimming and J lost 2 bases, with 7 bases between them. DNA for the CDR3: TGTGCCAGCAGCTTTTGGGGACAAGAGACCCAGTACTTC. This codes for CASSFWGQETQYF.

This clone appeared once. This chain links TRBV6-6 with TRBJ2-1, with a weak D call TRBD1 (6 bases). This CDR3 is built from 13 residues. Trimming removed 8 bases at V and 4 bases at J, with 12 bases between. Germline CDR1 reads MNHNY; CDR2 reads SVGAGI (reference sequence). CDR3 DNA: TGTGCCAGCCGGGACACCCCTTACAATGAGCAGTTCTTC. Translation: CASRDTPYNEQFF.

The genes are TRBV5-1 and TRBJ2-7; tentatively, D is TRBD1 or TRBD2 (5 bases each). This CDR3 has 15 amino acids. Germline V gene lookup returns CDR1 SGHRS and CDR2 YFSETQ. The V end was cut by 7 bases, the J end by 0 bases, with 17 bases between. The CDR3, as DNA: TGCGCCAGCCGTGCCGGGGCAACAAGCTCCTACGAGCAGTACTTC. Amino acids: CASRAGATSSYEQYF.

Points on this clone: Germline and junction disagree at one end, which may indicate a read error. V gene TRBV30 combines with J gene TRBJ2-7; no definite D call. Germline CDR1 GTSNPN, CDR2 SVGIG (reference sequence). The CDR3 has 12 amino acids. As DNA, the CDR3 is TGTGCCTGGGGTCGACACCCCTACGGGCAGTACTTC. It translates to CAWGRHPYGQYF.

The chain links TRBV28 to TRBJ1-4, with a possible D match to TRBD1 (6 bases). V lost 5 bases and J 3 bases, leaving 13 bases between the germline ends. The CDR3 runs 15 residues. Germline CDR1 is MDHEN and CDR2 is SYDVKM. CDR3 DNA: TGTGCCAGCAGTCCCGGGGGACACGCTAATGAAAAACTGTTTTTT. Translation: CASSPGGHANEKLFF.

The V and J genes are TRBV25-1 and TRBJ2-7; D is unclear. The V end was cut by 4 bases, the J end by 3 bases, with 10 bases between. Germline V gives CDR1 MGHDK, CDR2 SYGVNS. The CDR3 has 13 residues. The CDR3 region has the DNA TGTGCCAGCAGTGGTGATCCTTTCTACGAGCAGTACTTC. Translated: CASSGDPFYEQYF.

The CDR3 coding sequence is TGTGCCAGCAGTTTATCGGGTTCCTACGAGCAGTACTTC. Amino acid sequence: CASSLSGSYEQYF. This sequence joins TRBV27 and TRBJ2-7; D unresolved. Germline V gives CDR1 MNHEY, CDR2 SMNVEV (reference sequence). CDR3 size: 13 residues. Trimming pared 0 bases from V and 1 base from J, leaving 4 bases between.

This sequence joins TRBV19 and TRBJ1-5; D might be TRBD1 (5 bases). Germline values: CDR1 LNHDA, CDR2 SQIVND (reference sequence). The CDR3 extends over 13 amino acids. V lost 5 bases to trimming and J lost 3 bases, with 8 bases between them. The CDR3 protein is CASSWDPNQPQHF. CDR3 sequence (DNA): TGTGCCAGTAGTTGGGACCCCAATCAGCCCCAGCATTTT.

This clone was counted between two and nine times. The gene calls are TRBV2 and TRBJ2-3; the match to TRBD2 covers 13 bases. Germline values: CDR1 SNHLY, CDR2 FYNNEI. J gave up 6 bases and V 5 bases, and 11 bases lay outside the gene matches. CDR3 length: 17 amino acids. Here the CDR3 reads CASSSWGLAGKGDTQYF. The CDR3 coding sequence is TGTGCCAGCAGTTCCTGGGGACTAGCGGGAAAGGGGGATACGCAGTATTTT.

This rearrangement joins TRBV7-8 to TRBJ2-7; no reliable D call. V shed 5 bases and J shed 0 bases, with 14 bases lying between them. The germline V gene has CDR1 SGHVS and CDR2 FQNEAQ. The CDR3 is 15 amino acids. DNA of the CDR3: TGTGCCAGCAGCGACACCGGACGGATCTCCTACGAGCAGTACTTC. This gives the protein CASSDTGRISYEQYF.

This rearrangement joins TRBV5-4 to TRBJ2-6; perhaps TRBD2 as D (7 bases). V gave up 3 bases and J gave up 0 bases, with 13 bases separating them. The CDR3 has 17 residues. Looked up from germline, CDR1 is SGHNT and CDR2 is YYREEE (reference sequence). The CDR3 protein is CASSWGGRSSGANVLTF. The CDR3 DNA follows: TGTGCCAGCAGCTGGGGGGGCCGAAGCTCTGGGGCCAACGTCCTGACTTTC.

The chain uses TRBV4-1 and TRBJ1-1; no reliable D call. The V end was cut by 1 base, the J end by 4 bases, with 13 bases between. The CDR3 is made up of 15 amino acids. Germline assignment: CDR1 MGHRA and CDR2 YSYEKL. This CDR3 is CASSQVGSHPTEAFF. CDR3 nucleotides: TGCGCCAGCAGCCAAGTGGGCAGTCACCCCACTGAAGCTTTCTTT.

The count of this clone is one. The V call is TRBV28, the J call TRBJ2-7; D perhaps matches TRBD1 (6 bases). V was clipped by 3 bases and J by 9 bases, with 18 bases between them. CDR3 length: 14 residues. Looked up from germline, CDR1 is MDHEN and CDR2 is SYDVKM. This chain's CDR3 is CASSFRDKFMGQYF. In DNA form, the CDR3 reads TGTGCCAGCAGTTTCCGGGACAAATTTATGGGGCAGTACTTC.

The chain links TRBV9 to TRBJ2-1, with 11 bases that match TRBD2. This CDR3 spans 14 amino acids. The V and J ends lost 0 bases and 9 bases, in that order; junction bases with no gene match: 2. The germline V gene has CDR1 SGDLS and CDR2 YYNGEE. The CDR3 is CASSVELAGVEQFF. CDR3 sequence (DNA): TGTGCCAGCAGCGTAGAACTAGCGGGAGTTGAGCAGTTCTTC. Full variable domain (remainder filled in from reference TRBV9 and TRBJ2-1): DSGVTQTPKHLITATGQRVTLRCSPRSGDLSVYWYQQSLDQGLQFLIQYYNGEERAKGNILERFSAQQFPDLHSELNLSSLELGDSALYFCASSVELAGVEQFFGPGTRLTVL.

This clone was detected only a few times. CDR3 nucleotides: TGTGCCAGCAGTGTAGCGGCTTTGGACACTGAAGCTTTCTTT. This codes for CASSVAALDTEAFF. The chain combines TRBV2 with TRBJ1-1, with D unresolved. The CDR3 spans 14 residues. Looked up from germline, CDR1 is SNHLY and CDR2 is FYNNEI. The germline V and J ends were trimmed by 4 bases and 3 bases, with 12 bases remaining between them.

This clone was seen a handful of times. The chain carries TRBV5-1 and TRBJ1-1, with D possibly TRBD1 on 5 matching bases. V gave up 1 base and J gave up 3 bases, with 13 bases separating them. CDR3 length: 15 amino acids. Germline CDR1 is SGHRS and CDR2 is YFSETQ. The CDR3 protein is CASSLLGPGDTEAFF. In DNA form, the CDR3 reads TGCGCCAGCAGCTTGTTGGGGCCGGGGGACACTGAAGCTTTCTTT.

V gene TRBV28 combines with J gene TRBJ2-3; 11 bases are a match to TRBD2. The germline V gene encodes CDR1 MDHEN and CDR2 SYDVKM. The CDR3 spans 17 residues. V trimming: 3 bases; J trimming: 4 bases; junction bases outside the gene matches: 9. The CDR3 coding sequence is TGTGCCAGCAGTTTGGGGTCTAGCGGGAGGTTGGCAGATACGCAGTATTTT. Its translation is CASSLGSSGRLADTQYF.

The genes are TRBV21-1 and TRBJ2-6; the DNA was not used to check the table's D call, TRBD1. TRBV21-1 is recorded as a pseudogene. The CDR3 is 17 amino acids. The CDR3 DNA follows: TGTGCCAGCAGCAACAGGGCCTTATCCTCTGGGGCCAACGTCCTGACTTTC. Translated: CASSNRALSSGANVLTF.

V gene TRBV19 combines with J gene TRBJ2-7; 7 positions agree with TRBD1. This CDR3 comprises 11 residues. CDR1 is LNHDA, CDR2 SQIVND, per germline (reference sequence). Germline trimming cut 6 bases from V and 9 bases from J; bases unmatched to any gene: 5. The CDR3 region is CASRDDRVQYF. DNA for the CDR3: TGTGCCAGTAGGGATGACAGGGTGCAGTACTTC.

The chain has TRBV27 and TRBJ2-7; D is perhaps TRBD1 (6 bases). Trimming removed 3 bases at V and 2 bases at J, with 11 bases between. There are 14 residues in the CDR3. Per germline, CDR1 MNHEY and CDR2 SMNVEV (reference sequence). CDR3 sequence (DNA): TGTGCCAGCAGTTTTCTCCAGGGGCCCTACGAGCAGTACTTC. Translated, it gives CASSFLQGPYEQYF.

The chain is built from TRBV25-1 and TRBJ2-3; no firm D call. Trimming stripped 2 bases from V and 6 bases from J, with 6 bases between. CDR1 is MGHDK and CDR2 is SYGVNS in the germline V gene. The CDR3 loop spans 12 amino acids. CDR3: CASSELYDTQYF. The DNA of the CDR3 is TGTGCCAGCAGTGAACTCTATGATACGCAGTATTTT.

CDR3 loop: CASSAQSNTEAFF. The CDR3 DNA follows: TGTGCCAGCAGCGCTCAGAGTAACACTGAAGCTTTCTTT. V usage is TRBV7-9 and J usage is TRBJ1-1; D is undetermined. V was pared by 5 bases and J by 2 bases, with 9 bases between. This CDR3 spans 13 amino acids. Per germline, CDR1 SEHNR and CDR2 FQNEAQ (reference sequence).

The chain has TRBV6-5 and TRBJ2-3; D might be TRBD2 (6 bases). The germline gives CDR1 MNHEY, CDR2 SVGAGI. Deletions cut 9 bases from V and 4 bases from J, with 20 bases between. The CDR3 is made up of 15 amino acids. The CDR3: CARPCGAPVPDTQYF. The CDR3 coding sequence is TGTGCCAGACCGTGCGGGGCCCCAGTCCCAGATACGCAGTATTTT.

V is TRBV28 and J is TRBJ2-5; 7 nucleotides agree with TRBD1. The CDR3 length is 13 residues. Germline trimming cut 6 bases from V and 11 bases from J; bases unmatched to any gene: 12. Germline V CDR1 and CDR2: MDHEN, SYDVKM. DNA of the CDR3: TGTGCCAGCAGGACAGGGAATGTTGGGGAGCAGTACTTC. Translation: CASRTGNVGEQYF.